This entry describes one T cell receptor (beta chain). The data originate from a study of a mutant IDH1 vaccine in newly diagnosed glioma. Measured with immunoSEQ multiplex PCR; TCRdb has only the in-frame clones, and not every one. The sample comprises about 66,000 clones, about 86% of which are singletons, and around 3% rests with the top ten. Time point indicated: baseline, week 1 (first vaccination visit). Regarding treatment: pre-vaccination baseline after standard-of-care therapy. The CDR3 spans 13 residues. V was clipped by 5 bases and J by 7 bases; unmatched bases: 2. CDR1 is SGHNT, CDR2 YENEEA, per germline.

The V gene is TRBV11-3, the J gene TRBJ2-2, with TRBD2 identical over 9 bases. This sequence originates from a man aged 25 to 40 with glioma. Material: PBMCs, obtained from a glioma patient treated with radiotherapy, temozolomide or both. The CDR3 coding sequence is TGTGCCAGCAGCCCAGCGGGAGGCGGGGAGCTGTTTTTT. Translating gives CASSPAGGGELFF.